The 18 T cell receptor beta chains given below trace back to one sample, sequenced in a study of shared clonotypes between healthy human individuals. Using immunoSEQ multiplex PCR, the repertoire was profiled, and TCRdb retains in-frame clones only, with some absent. The table lists roughly 2.2 million clones, approximately 95% of them singletons, with about 0.41% in the top ten. Material for sequencing was naive CD4+ T cells from PBMCs. Described subset: CD45RA+ positively selected. The receptors were gathered from a man in his late teens or twenties in good health. Some clones in this sample may be carry-over from other donors' samples.

The CDR3 sequence is CASSFGTSGSNEQYF. The CDR3 bases are TGCGCCAGCAGCTTCGGGACTAGCGGGAGTAACGAGCAGTACTTC. The chain employs TRBV5-1 and TRBJ2-7; 14 nucleotides line up with TRBD2. Trimming took 2 bases from V and 5 from J; bases not matched to a gene: 3. This CDR3 comprises 15 residues. Germline V gene sequence: CDR1 SGHRS, CDR2 YFSETQ. The whole variable domain, filled in from reference TRBV5-1 and TRBJ2-7, reads KAGVTQTPRYLIKTRGQQVTLSCSPISGHRSVSWYQQTPGQGLQFLFEYFSETQRNKGNFPGRFSGRQFSNSRSEMNVSTLELGDSALYLCASSFGTSGSNEQYFGPGTRLTVT.

This clone showed up just once. This chain uses TRBV21-1 with TRBJ2-3. TRBV21-1 constitutes a pseudogene. The CDR3 consists of 12 residues. The CDR3 here is CASSGNIDTQYF. As DNA, the CDR3 is TGTGCCAGCAGCGGAAATATTGATACGCAGTATTTT.

This clone showed up just a few times. The chain recombines TRBV5-1 with TRBJ1-2; 7 bases are shared with TRBD1. The germline gives CDR1 SGHRS, CDR2 YFSETQ. CDR3 size: 15 residues. The V and J ends lost 7 bases and 4 bases, in that order; junction bases with no gene match: 13. The CDR3 protein is CASSPALGGSYGYTF. In DNA form, the CDR3 reads TGCGCCAGCTCTCCTGCCCTAGGGGGCAGCTATGGCTACACCTTC.

The chain couples TRBV7-9 to TRBJ2-1; TRBD2 matches at 13 bases. Per germline, CDR1 SEHNR and CDR2 FQNEAQ (reference sequence). Unmatched junction bases numbered 0, after V lost 3 bases and J lost 4 bases. The CDR3 totals 15 residues. The CDR3 region is CASSLTSGGYNEQFF. CDR3 sequence (DNA): TGTGCCAGCAGCTTGACTAGCGGGGGGTACAATGAGCAGTTCTTC.

This chain links TRBV30 with TRBJ2-7; 10 bases match TRBD2. V gave up 3 bases and J gave up 4 bases; unmatched junction bases: 6. This CDR3 spans 14 amino acids. Germline-derived CDR1 and CDR2 are GTSNPN and SVGIG (reference sequence). CDR3 bases: TGTGCCTGGAGCCTGATGGGACTAGCGTACGAGCAGTACTTC. Amino acid sequence: CAWSLMGLAYEQYF.

This clone was counted a single time. V is TRBV11-1 and J is TRBJ2-1; 7 nucleotides line up with TRBD2. CDR1 is SGHAT and CDR2 is FQDESV in the germline V gene (reference sequence). This CDR3 is 14 amino acids long. V dropped 4 bases and J dropped 0; count of bases not matched to a gene: 0. The CDR3 protein is CASSSSGSYNEQFF. DNA of the CDR3: TGTGCCAGCAGCTCTAGCGGCTCCTACAATGAGCAGTTCTTC.

The chain recombines TRBV5-1 with TRBJ1-4; TRBD1 matches 7 bases. V gave up 2 bases and J gave up 7 bases; unmatched junction bases: 5. The CDR3 runs to 14 residues. In germline, CDR1 is SGHRS, CDR2 YFSETQ. The CDR3 spells CASSLARGSEKLFF. Written as DNA, the CDR3 is TGCGCCAGCAGCTTAGCCAGGGGGAGTGAAAAACTGTTTTTT.

The chain joins TRBV6-4 to TRBJ2-3; 7 bases fit TRBD2. The CDR3 totals 13 residues. V gave up 2 bases and J gave up 8 bases; unmatched junction bases: 4. CDR1 and CDR2 from the germline V gene are MRHNA and SNTAGT. The CDR3 bases are TGTGCCAGCAGTGACGGGTCGGGAGGTACGCAGTATTTT. It translates to CASSDGSGGTQYF.

This clone was detected a few times. The chain combines TRBV7-6 with TRBJ2-7; D is unclear. The length of the CDR3 is 14 residues. Per the germline V gene, CDR1 is SGHVS and CDR2 is FNYEAQ. Between the trimmed V and J ends, which lost 5 bases and 2 bases, there was a span of 13 bases. CDR3 region: CASSPNWATYEQYF. In DNA form, the CDR3 reads TGTGCCAGCAGCCCGAACTGGGCGACCTACGAGCAGTACTTC. Full variable domain (remainder filled in from reference TRBV7-6 and TRBJ2-7): GAGVSQSPRYKVTKRGQDVALRCDPISGHVSLYWYRQALGQGPEFLTYFNYEAQQDKSGLPNDRFSAERPEGSISTLTIQRTEQRDSAMYRCASSPNWATYEQYFGPGTRLTVT.

The chain carries TRBV5-1 and TRBJ2-2; 7 positions agree with TRBD1. Unmatched junction bases numbered 9, after V lost 4 bases and J lost 3 bases. Germline V gives CDR1 SGHRS, CDR2 YFSETQ. The length of the CDR3 is 16 residues. CDR3 nucleotide sequence: TGCGCCAGCAGCCGGCGACAGGGATCTGACACCGGGGAGCTGTTTTTT. Its protein product is CASSRRQGSDTGELFF.

This chain links TRBV5-1 with TRBJ1-4; 7 nucleotides align to TRBD1. CDR1 SGHRS and CDR2 YFSETQ come from the germline V gene. The length of the CDR3 is 16 residues. Trimming removed 3 bases from V and 0 bases from J; junction bases left unmatched: 5. The CDR3 sequence: CASSSGQTATNEKLFF. The CDR3 DNA is TGCGCCAGCAGCTCGGGACAGACCGCAACTAATGAAAAACTGTTTTTT. Full variable domain (rest looked up from reference TRBV5-1 and TRBJ1-4): KAGVTQTPRYLIKTRGQQVTLSCSPISGHRSVSWYQQTPGQGLQFLFEYFSETQRNKGNFPGRFSGRQFSNSRSEMNVSTLELGDSALYLCASSSGQTATNEKLFFGSGTQLSVL.

V and J are TRBV11-2 and TRBJ1-1, with 7 bases fitting TRBD1. V lost 5 bases to trimming and J lost 1 base; unmatched junction nucleotides: 10. The CDR3 has 16 amino acids. Per germline, CDR1 SGHAT and CDR2 FQNNGV. The CDR3 spells CASSPRQGRTNTEAFF. CDR3 bases: TGTGCCAGCAGCCCGAGACAGGGACGGACGAACACTGAAGCTTTCTTT.

Points on this clone: The junction departs from the called germline gene at one end, perhaps through a read error. The chain carries TRBV15 and TRBJ2-5, with D perhaps being TRBD1 or TRBD2 (5 bases each). The CDR3 length is 14 residues. Germline V gene data show CDR1 as LNHNV and CDR2 as YYDKDF (reference sequence). This CDR3 reads CATGRTRGRETQYF. CDR3 in DNA: TGTGCCACCGGCAGAACTCGGGGCCGAGAGACCCAGTACTTC.

This chain uses TRBV7-9 with TRBJ1-5; 11 bases match TRBD1. V lost 0 bases, J lost 5 bases, and 6 bases stayed unmatched. The CDR3 runs 17 residues. Per germline, CDR1 SEHNR and CDR2 FQNEAQ (reference sequence). CDR3 residues: CASSLAPGQGADQPQHF. CDR3 sequence (DNA): TGTGCCAGCAGCTTAGCCCCAGGACAGGGGGCCGATCAGCCCCAGCATTTT.

The rearrangement joins TRBV13 to TRBJ2-1, with 7 bases matching TRBD2. The germline CDR1 and CDR2 sequences are PRHDT and FYEKMQ (reference sequence). The CDR3 totals 17 residues. The V segment lost 2 bases and the J segment 5 bases; nucleotides outside the gene matches: 12. The CDR3 DNA sequence: TGTGCCAGCAGCTTAATACGGCGGGGGTCTTATAACAATGAGCAGTTCTTC. This gives the protein CASSLIRRGSYNNEQFF. The full variable domain, in which reference TRBV13 and TRBJ2-1 provide the parts outside the CDR3, is AAGVIQSPRHLIKEKRETATLKCYPIPRHDTVYWYQQGPGQDPQFLISFYEKMQSDKGSIPDRFSAQQFSDYHSELNMSSLELGDSALYFCASSLIRRGSYNNEQFFGPGTRLTVL.

The chain joins TRBV28 to TRBJ1-1, with 9 bases aligning to TRBD1. This CDR3 spans 17 amino acids. The V gene end was trimmed by 3 bases and the J gene end by 2 bases; junction bases not matched to a gene: 10. CDR1 is MDHEN, CDR2 SYDVKM, per germline. The CDR3 reads CASSLLPGTGTNTEAFF. In nucleotides, the CDR3 is TGTGCCAGCAGTTTGCTTCCCGGGACAGGGACTAACACTGAAGCTTTCTTT.

The chain has TRBV27 and TRBJ2-7; TRBD2 matches 9 bases. V dropped 6 bases and J dropped 2; count of bases not matched to a gene: 8. Germline values: CDR1 MNHEY, CDR2 SMNVEV (reference sequence). This CDR3 comprises 15 residues. The CDR3 spells CASRLLAGFPYEQYF. CDR3 nucleotides: TGTGCCAGCAGGCTTCTAGCGGGATTCCCCTACGAGCAGTACTTC.

This clone was seen only a few times. The gene calls are TRBV30 and TRBJ1-3, with D unclear. Trimming shortened V by 5 bases and J by 1 base, and 9 bases separated the two germline ends. This CDR3 region has 13 residues. Germline values: CDR1 GTSNPN, CDR2 SVGIG (reference sequence). The CDR3 loop is CAWEPVSGNTIYF. As DNA, the CDR3 is TGTGCCTGGGAACCAGTATCTGGAAACACCATATATTTT.